One sample yielded the 5 T cell receptor beta chains listed below, sequenced in a study of blood T cells in healthy people across ages. For the second PCR, which ran for roughly 7 to 11 cycles, a sample-barcoded 5' primer and a J-beta primer mix were used. MiXCR, run by TCRdb on the 5' RACE reads, gives a single entry per CDR3 protein. The sample carries hundreds of thousands of distinct CDR3 sequences, roughly three fifths recorded once. Sequenced input: blood. The receptors here all came from a middle-aged man in good health.

The chain joins TRBV15 to TRBJ2-7, with D uncertain. There are 9 residues in the CDR3. The V end lost 11 bases, the J end lost 6 bases, and 8 bases lay between the germline ends. The V gene's germline CDR1 is LNHNV and CDR2 YYDKDF (reference sequence). CDR3 nucleotides: TGTGCCTCCCCTTGCGAGCAGTACTTC. Its translation is CASPCEQYF.

The CDR3 sequence: CASSQQRGSYEQYF. The CDR3 DNA follows: TGCGCCAGCAGCCAACAGCGGGGGTCCTACGAGCAGTACTTC. The chain links TRBV4-3 to TRBJ2-7, with 8 bases identical to TRBD2. Trimming at V came to 2 bases and at J to 1 base, leaving 1 base not matched to a gene. CDR1 and CDR2 from the germline V gene are LGHNA and YSLEER. The CDR3 runs to 14 residues.

Only one count was recorded for this clonotype. A much more abundant neighbour one base away suggests this may be a read error. The chain joins TRBV6-5 to TRBJ1-6; 7 bases are shared with TRBD1. In germline, CDR1 is MNHEY, CDR2 SVGAGI. CDR3 length: 14 residues. CDR3 nucleotide sequence: TGTGCCAGCAATTTGGGGACAGATAAGTCACCCCTCCACTTT. As protein: CASNLGTDKSPLHF.

This clonotype was observed a single time. The chain has TRBV9 and TRBJ2-1, with TRBD2 identical over 7 bases. The CDR3 has 14 amino acids. Germline trimming cut 2 bases from V and 5 bases from J; bases unmatched to any gene: 4. Germline V gives CDR1 SGDLS, CDR2 YYNGEE. CDR3 sequence reads: CASSVRGLNNEQFF. CDR3 DNA sequence: TGTGCCAGCAGCGTGCGGGGGTTGAACAATGAGCAGTTCTTC.

The table lists this clonotype with a few counts. The chain combines TRBV3-1 with TRBJ2-7, with D unresolved. V lost 2 bases, J lost 3 bases, and 14 bases lay in between. The CDR3 runs to 15 residues. The germline gives CDR1 LGHDT, CDR2 YNNKEL (reference sequence). The CDR3 loop is CASSQWSDPNYEQYF. CDR3 nucleotide sequence: TGTGCCAGCAGCCAATGGTCTGACCCAAACTACGAGCAGTACTTC.